The clone carrying this T cell receptor (beta chain) appeared a few times. The antigen is not known. Trimming removed 4 bases at V and 0 bases at J, with 6 bases between. Germline CDR1 is KGHSY and CDR2 is FQNENV. This CDR3 region has 13 residues. The data stem from a study of CD4 T cells in relation to SARS-CoV-2 and coronaviruses. CD4+ T cells from unexposed donors were obtained before the COVID-19 pandemic (2011-2018). CD4+ T cells were isolated from the cells after around 11 days of culture. The table came from immunoSEQ multiplex PCR; TCRdb's copy has only in-frame clones and leaves some out. This sample has approximately 27,000 clones; roughly four fifths occur once, and the top ten carry 10% to 15%.

This clonotype originated in a human donor in good health. Material: CD4+ T cells from PBMCs, cultured in vitro. The gene calls are TRBV16 and TRBJ1-1; D is possibly TRBD1 (5 bases). CDR3 protein: CASSPTVNTEAFF. CDR3 nucleotide sequence: TGTGCCAGCAGCCCGACAGTGAACACTGAAGCTTTCTTT.